The entry below gives a single T cell receptor (beta chain) sequence along with its context. Its target is unknown. The sample comes from a study of T cell responses to AZD1222 COVID-19 vaccine. Study results and caveats: Donors were mostly white British, more females; clonal diversity possibly underestimated. None of the repertoires were sampled until the peak T cell response had passed. With dominance at 160-218 and 743-854, vaccine-associated CD4 TCRs spanned spike. Among those given AZD1222, only five to seven were seropositive at baseline.

The germline V gene encodes CDR1 LGHDT and CDR2 YNNKEL (reference sequence). The CDR3 has 16 residues. The V and J ends lost 1 base and 4 bases, in that order; junction bases with no gene match: 9. TCRdb's table, derived via immunoSEQ multiplex PCR, lists solely in-frame clones and lacks some. The sample includes 150,000 to 200,000 clones, 88% seen only once; the top ten take about 7.2%. The chain combines TRBV3-1 (or the pseudogene TRBV3-2) with TRBJ1-2; 7 positions match TRBD1. Source: peripheral blood, taken on day 0 of AZD1222 vaccination. The origin of this receptor is an adult in good health. This CDR3 is CASSQARTTGVYGYTF. CDR3 in DNA: TGTGCCAGCAGCCAAGCTCGAACAACAGGGGTCTATGGCTACACCTTC.